This T cell receptor beta chain was sequenced for a study of shared clonotypes between healthy human individuals. Whole-study results and caveats: In having few donors, the study represented limited genetic and exposure-history diversity. In general, naive subsets displayed greater estimated richness than memory subsets did.

In replicate PCRs of sorted subsets, about 220 ng DNA, about 30,000 T cell genomes, was used. Using immunoSEQ multiplex PCR, the repertoire was profiled, and TCRdb retains in-frame clones only, with some absent. Of around 1,100,000 clones detected, roughly 77% appear once; the ten largest clones hold about 0.89%. Trimming took 1 base from V and 2 from J, leaving 15 bases between them. Germline V gene data show CDR1 as SGHRS and CDR2 as YFSETQ. The CDR3 consists of 17 residues. Remarks on this clone: The target antigen is unknown.

The V call is TRBV5-1, the J call TRBJ1-4; the D gene is possibly TRBD1 (6 bases). The sequence came from a man between 18 and 29 years old in good health. Some clones in this sample may be carry-over from other donors' samples. Sequenced input: memory CD4+ T cells from PBMCs. Subset specified: CD45RA-negative fraction. CDR3 residues: CASSLLGRGSTNEKLFF. CDR3 sequence (DNA): TGCGCCAGCAGCTTGCTTGGCAGGGGAAGTACTAATGAAAAACTGTTTTTT.